A single TCR beta chain is shown here with its context. These data originate in a study of blood T cell repertoires in COVID-19. Study-level information: Material from acute and convalescent COVID-19 was sourced from the United States, Italy and Spain. Sources were T cells, B-cell-depleted T cells, or PBMCs; the material itself was cDNA or gDNA.

The CDR3 runs to 14 residues. Trimming removed 7 bases from V and 6 bases from J, with 17 bases in between. Per the germline V gene, CDR1 is SGHTS and CDR2 is YDEGEE. The authors' processing: Amplification of reference gene primers provided the estimated nucleated cell counts. Clones were read by immunoSEQ multiplex PCR, and TCRdb kept only the in-frame ones, dropping some. V and J calls and clone size follow that table, whereas D and trimming were derived from the DNA. The sample has about 140,000 clones, over 80% seen once. The TCR comes from a human donor in a cohort sampled during active COVID-19. The chain is built from TRBV5-8 and TRBJ2-1, with TRBD2 as a possible D gene (6 bases). The sample comprised peripheral blood. The CDR3 region has the DNA TGTGCCAGCGCCCGACGCGCGGGATTCAATGAGCAGTTCTTC. Protein sequence: CASARRAGFNEQFF.